Included here is one TCR beta chain sequence, with context. Seattle patients were enrolled during active infection and followed longitudinally. Per the authors' pipeline: Reference gene primer amplification yielded estimated nucleated cell counts. Assay: immunoSEQ multiplex PCR; the TCRdb copy retains only in-frame clones and omits some. V and J calls and clone size are those listed in that table; D and trimming were worked out from the DNA. The sample lists roughly 480,000 clones; roughly 89% were seen once. The sample comes from a study of blood T cell repertoires in COVID-19. On the study more broadly: COVID-19 samples from acute and convalescent phases originated in the United States, Italy and Spain. PBMCs, B-cell-depleted T cells, or T cells provided the cDNA or gDNA that made up the material.

The germline V and J ends were trimmed by 5 bases and 0 bases, with 11 bases remaining between them. This CDR3 contains 15 residues. The germline V gene encodes CDR1 SGHTA and CDR2 FQGNSA. Sequencing input: peripheral blood. This sequence joins TRBV7-2 and TRBJ2-4, with D unclear. The clonotype comes from a man between 18 and 35 years old with COVID-19, enrolled during active disease. The CDR3 DNA is TGTGCCAGCAGCCCCCGACTGATAGCCAAAAACATTCAGTACTTC. Translated: CASSPRLIAKNIQYF.